These T cell receptor beta chains were read from a single sample in a study of blood T cell repertoires in COVID-19. Method: immunoSEQ multiplex PCR; TCRdb's copy keeps in-frame clones and lacks some. The sample shows under 70,000 clones, 75% to 95% of them seen only once. Input material: peripheral blood. Receptors originate from an elderly man with acute or convalescent COVID-19. Each CDR3 is given with its conserved first and last residue. The order of the fields is CDR3 DNA, CDR3 protein, J gene, D gene, clone size, V gene, CDR3 length. A D gene is named only where the DNA matches it firmly. Clone size is not always given. Where it is, it says once, few, many or a class for expanded clones.

CDR3nt: TGTGCCAGCAGCTTTAGCGGGGGGGCCGGGGAGACCCAGTACTTC
CDR3aa: CASSFSGGAGETQYF
j_gene: TRBJ2-5
d_gene: TRBD2
abundance: few
v_gene: TRBV7-9
len: 15

CDR3nt: TGCGCCAGCAGCTTGGTGGAGAACAATGAGCAGTTCTTC
CDR3aa: CASSLVENNEQFF
j_gene: TRBJ2-1
d_gene: -
abundance: -
v_gene: TRBV5-1
len: 13

CDR3nt: TGTGCCAGCAGCCAGCCGGACGTCAGGGGGGATGAGCAGTTCTTC
CDR3aa: CASSQPDVRGDEQFF
j_gene: TRBJ2-1
d_gene: -
abundance: -
v_gene: TRBV4-2
len: 15

CDR3nt: TGTGCCAGCCGCTCGGGGGGCGACTACAATGAGCAGTTCTTC
CDR3aa: CASRSGGDYNEQFF
j_gene: TRBJ2-1
d_gene: -
abundance: -
v_gene: TRBV28
len: 14

CDR3nt: TGCGCCAGCAGCCAAGAACAGGGCTCCTGGCAGCCCCAGCATTTT
CDR3aa: CASSQEQGSWQPQHF
j_gene: TRBJ1-5
d_gene: -
abundance: -
v_gene: TRBV4-1
len: 15

CDR3nt: TGTGCCAGCACGGGGCCGGGAGCGGAGACGTACAATGAGCAGTTCTTC
CDR3aa: CASTGPGAETYNEQFF
j_gene: TRBJ2-1
d_gene: -
abundance: -
v_gene: TRBV9
len: 16

CDR3nt: TGTGCCAGCAGTTTATTCAGGGGCCCTAATCAGCCCCAGCATTTT
CDR3aa: CASSLFRGPNQPQHF
j_gene: TRBJ1-5
d_gene: -
abundance: -
v_gene: TRBV27
len: 15

CDR3nt: TGTGCCAGCAGCCCGGGGGTTTCGAACACTGAAGCTTTCTTT
CDR3aa: CASSPGVSNTEAFF
j_gene: TRBJ1-1
d_gene: -
abundance: -
v_gene: TRBV7-8
len: 14

CDR3nt: TGTGCCAGCAGTGACGACAGGTACAATGAGCAGTTCTTC
CDR3aa: CASSDDRYNEQFF
j_gene: TRBJ2-1
d_gene: -
abundance: once
v_gene: TRBV6-4
len: 13

CDR3nt: TGTGCCATTTCGACAGGGGTAAACACCGGGGAGCTGTTTTTT
CDR3aa: CAISTGVNTGELFF
j_gene: TRBJ2-2
d_gene: TRBD1
abundance: -
v_gene: TRBV19
len: 14

CDR3nt: TGTGCCAGCAGCCGCCGTCAGGGCTTGGTGGAAGAGACCCAGTACTTC
CDR3aa: CASSRRQGLVEETQYF
j_gene: TRBJ2-5
d_gene: -
abundance: -
v_gene: TRBV5-4
len: 16

CDR3nt: TGTGCCAGCGCCGGAGAAAACACCATATATTTT
CDR3aa: CASAGENTIYF
j_gene: TRBJ1-3
d_gene: -
abundance: -
v_gene: TRBV6-6
len: 11

CDR3nt: TGTGCCAGCAGCGGACTAGCGCTAGACTACAATGAGCAGTTCTTC
CDR3aa: CASSGLALDYNEQFF
j_gene: TRBJ2-1
d_gene: TRBD2
abundance: once
v_gene: TRBV9
len: 15

CDR3nt: TGTGCCAGCTCACCCGGTCGGACAGGGGGTGACACTGAAGCTTTCTTT
CDR3aa: CASSPGRTGGDTEAFF
j_gene: TRBJ1-1
d_gene: TRBD1
abundance: -
v_gene: TRBV18
len: 16

CDR3nt: TGTGCCAGCAGCCTCCGGGCAACTAATGAAAAACTGTTTTTT
CDR3aa: CASSLRATNEKLFF
j_gene: TRBJ1-4
d_gene: -
abundance: -
v_gene: TRBV5-4
len: 14

CDR3nt: TGTGCCAGTAGTATCCAGGGGGAAAACATTCAGTACTTC
CDR3aa: CASSIQGENIQYF
j_gene: TRBJ2-4
d_gene: TRBD1
abundance: -
v_gene: TRBV19
len: 13

CDR3nt: TGTGCCAGCCTAGCGGGGTACAATGAGCAGTTCTTC
CDR3aa: CASLAGYNEQFF
j_gene: TRBJ2-1
d_gene: TRBD2
abundance: -
v_gene: TRBV6-5
len: 12

CDR3nt: TGTGCCAGCAGCCCACGGTCCACTAGCGACGGTGAGCAGTTCTTC
CDR3aa: CASSPRSTSDGEQFF
j_gene: TRBJ2-1
d_gene: TRBD2
abundance: -
v_gene: TRBV3-1/TRBV3-2
len: 15

CDR3nt: TGTGCCAGCAGCCAATTAGTGGACACTGAAGCTTTCTTT
CDR3aa: CASSQLVDTEAFF
j_gene: TRBJ1-1
d_gene: -
abundance: -
v_gene: TRBV14
len: 13

CDR3nt: TGTGCCAGTGAAAACTTTGAGGGGAGACAGGGAGGCTATGGCTACACCTTC
CDR3aa: CASENFEGRQGGYGYTF
j_gene: TRBJ1-2
d_gene: TRBD1
abundance: -
v_gene: TRBV19
len: 17

CDR3nt: TGTGCCAGCAGCTTAGGTGTTAGCGGGGGGGCCGGCACAGATACGCAGTATTTT
CDR3aa: CASSLGVSGGAGTDTQYF
j_gene: TRBJ2-3
d_gene: TRBD2
abundance: -
v_gene: TRBV7-6
len: 18

CDR3nt: TGCGCCAGCAGCCTCCGACAGGGGAGGGATGAGCAGTTCTTC
CDR3aa: CASSLRQGRDEQFF
j_gene: TRBJ2-1
d_gene: -
abundance: -
v_gene: TRBV5-1
len: 14

CDR3nt: TGTGCCAGCAGCCCCACAGGAGGGTGGTCCTACAATGAGCAGTTCTTC
CDR3aa: CASSPTGGWSYNEQFF
j_gene: TRBJ2-1
d_gene: -
abundance: -
v_gene: TRBV7-8
len: 16

CDR3nt: TGTGCCAGCAGCTTAGGAGGGAACACCGGGGAGCTGTTTTTT
CDR3aa: CASSLGGNTGELFF
j_gene: TRBJ2-2
d_gene: -
abundance: -
v_gene: TRBV7-2
len: 14

CDR3nt: TGTGCCAGCAGTCGGGTATACGAGCAGTACTTC
CDR3aa: CASSRVYEQYF
j_gene: TRBJ2-7
d_gene: -
abundance: once
v_gene: TRBV25-1
len: 11

CDR3nt: TGTGCCAGCAGTGCGTTCGGGGGGACTGAAGCTTTCTTT
CDR3aa: CASSAFGGTEAFF
j_gene: TRBJ1-1
d_gene: -
abundance: once
v_gene: TRBV6-4
len: 13

CDR3nt: TGTGCCAGCAGCGTTAGGGCGGGACAGGGAGAGGATGGCTACACCTTC
CDR3aa: CASSVRAGQGEDGYTF
j_gene: TRBJ1-2
d_gene: TRBD1
abundance: -
v_gene: TRBV7-2
len: 16

CDR3nt: TGTGCCAGCAGTTCCAGGATCAGCTCTGGAAACACCATATATTTT
CDR3aa: CASSSRISSGNTIYF
j_gene: TRBJ1-3
d_gene: -
abundance: -
v_gene: TRBV6-5
len: 15

CDR3nt: TGTGCCAGCAAGATTGGAGCAACTAATGAAAAACTGTTTTTT
CDR3aa: CASKIGATNEKLFF
j_gene: TRBJ1-4
d_gene: -
abundance: -
v_gene: TRBV2
len: 14

CDR3nt: TGTGCCAGCGCAATGTGGGGGGACAATGAGCAGTTCTTC
CDR3aa: CASAMWGDNEQFF
j_gene: TRBJ2-1
d_gene: -
abundance: -
v_gene: TRBV6-4
len: 13

CDR3nt: TGTGCCTGGAGGGCGGTTCCTAACTATGGCTACACCTTC
CDR3aa: CAWRAVPNYGYTF
j_gene: TRBJ1-2
d_gene: -
abundance: -
v_gene: TRBV30
len: 13

CDR3nt: TGTGCCTGGAGTTCTGGGAGTGAAAAACTGTTTTTT
CDR3aa: CAWSSGSEKLFF
j_gene: TRBJ1-4
d_gene: -
abundance: -
v_gene: TRBV30
len: 12

CDR3nt: TGTGCCAGCAGCTTAGCGACGTCTAGCGGGGGGAGCACAGATACGCAGTATTTT
CDR3aa: CASSLATSSGGSTDTQYF
j_gene: TRBJ2-3
d_gene: TRBD2
abundance: -
v_gene: TRBV7-2
len: 18

CDR3nt: TGCGCCAGCAGCCCTCCACAGGGGTGGAGCACAGATACGCAGTATTTT
CDR3aa: CASSPPQGWSTDTQYF
j_gene: TRBJ2-3
d_gene: TRBD1
abundance: -
v_gene: TRBV5-1
len: 16

CDR3nt: TGTGCCAGCAGTTACCGTCAACGTAGCGGGGGGGCCGGCACAGATACGCAGTATTTT
CDR3aa: CASSYRQRSGGAGTDTQYF
j_gene: TRBJ2-3
d_gene: TRBD2
abundance: -
v_gene: TRBV6-2/TRBV6-3
len: 19

CDR3nt: TGTGCCAGCAGTGGGGCGAGTCAAGAGACCCAGTACTTC
CDR3aa: CASSGASQETQYF
j_gene: TRBJ2-5
d_gene: -
abundance: -
v_gene: TRBV2
len: 13

CDR3nt: TGTGCCTCAGCGGCGGAAGTAACTAATGAAAAACTGTTTTTT
CDR3aa: CASAAEVTNEKLFF
j_gene: TRBJ1-4
d_gene: -
abundance: -
v_gene: TRBV9
len: 14

CDR3nt: TGTGCCAGCAGTTATTCGCCAGGCGAAGCTTTCTTT
CDR3aa: CASSYSPGEAFF
j_gene: TRBJ1-1
d_gene: -
abundance: -
v_gene: TRBV2
len: 12

CDR3nt: TGTGCCAGCAGCCAGGGTACGGGGGGTGGCCAGCCCCAGCATTTT
CDR3aa: CASSQGTGGGQPQHF
j_gene: TRBJ1-5
d_gene: -
abundance: -
v_gene: TRBV3-1/TRBV3-2
len: 15

CDR3nt: TGTGCCAGCAGTTCAACAGGGGGAGGTCAGCCCCAGCATTTT
CDR3aa: CASSSTGGGQPQHF
j_gene: TRBJ1-5
d_gene: TRBD1
abundance: once
v_gene: TRBV6-6
len: 14

CDR3nt: TGTGCCAGCATCGCTCCGGGGTCCGGGGCTTTCTTT
CDR3aa: CASIAPGSGAFF
j_gene: TRBJ1-1
d_gene: -
abundance: -
v_gene: TRBV12-3/TRBV12-4
len: 12

CDR3nt: TGTGCCAGCACCATAAAAGGAGGGAACGAGCAGTACTTC
CDR3aa: CASTIKGGNEQYF
j_gene: TRBJ2-7
d_gene: -
abundance: -
v_gene: TRBV5-6
len: 13

CDR3nt: TGTACCGGGACTAGCGGGCTAAAGGGGCCCGAGCAGTACTTC
CDR3aa: CTGTSGLKGPEQYF
j_gene: TRBJ2-7
d_gene: TRBD2
abundance: -
v_gene: TRBV10-3
len: 14

CDR3nt: TGCAGCGTTTATGATCAGGGAACAGAGACCCAGTACTTC
CDR3aa: CSVYDQGTETQYF
j_gene: TRBJ2-5
d_gene: -
abundance: once
v_gene: TRBV29-1
len: 13

CDR3nt: TGTGCCAGCAGCCAGCTAGCGGGGGGGCGCACAGATACGCAGTATTTT
CDR3aa: CASSQLAGGRTDTQYF
j_gene: TRBJ2-3
d_gene: TRBD2
abundance: -
v_gene: TRBV3-1/TRBV3-2
len: 16